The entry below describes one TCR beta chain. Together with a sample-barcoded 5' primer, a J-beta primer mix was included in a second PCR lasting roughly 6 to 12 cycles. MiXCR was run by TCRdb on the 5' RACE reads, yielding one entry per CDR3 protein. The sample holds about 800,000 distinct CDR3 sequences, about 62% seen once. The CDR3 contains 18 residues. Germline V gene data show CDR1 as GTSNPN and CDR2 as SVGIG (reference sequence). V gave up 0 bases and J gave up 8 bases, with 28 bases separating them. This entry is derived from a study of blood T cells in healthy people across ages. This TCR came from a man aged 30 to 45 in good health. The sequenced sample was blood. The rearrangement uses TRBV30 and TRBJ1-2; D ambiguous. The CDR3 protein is CAWSVWLGGPSIRRGYTF. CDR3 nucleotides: TGTGCCTGGAGTGTTTGGTTGGGAGGGCCCTCTATCCGAAGGGGCTACACCTTC.